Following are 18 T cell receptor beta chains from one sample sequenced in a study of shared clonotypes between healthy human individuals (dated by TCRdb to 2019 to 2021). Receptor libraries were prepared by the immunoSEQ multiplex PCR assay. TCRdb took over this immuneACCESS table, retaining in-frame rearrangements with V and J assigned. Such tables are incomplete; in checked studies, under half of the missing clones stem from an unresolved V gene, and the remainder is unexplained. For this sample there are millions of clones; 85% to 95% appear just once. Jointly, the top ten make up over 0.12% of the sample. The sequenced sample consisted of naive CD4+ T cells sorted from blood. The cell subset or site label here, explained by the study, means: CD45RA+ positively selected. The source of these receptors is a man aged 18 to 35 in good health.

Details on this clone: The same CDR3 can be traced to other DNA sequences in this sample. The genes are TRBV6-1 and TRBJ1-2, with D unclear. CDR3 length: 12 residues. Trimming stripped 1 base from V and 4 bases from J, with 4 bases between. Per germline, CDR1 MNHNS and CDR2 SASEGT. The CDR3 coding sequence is TGTGCCAGCAGTGAAGGGGGCTATGGCTACACCTTC. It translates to CASSEGGYGYTF.

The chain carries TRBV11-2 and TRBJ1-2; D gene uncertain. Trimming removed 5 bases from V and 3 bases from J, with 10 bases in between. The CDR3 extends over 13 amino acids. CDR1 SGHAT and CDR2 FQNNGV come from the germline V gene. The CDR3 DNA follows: TGTGCCAGCAGCATAACACAGCACTATGGCTACACCTTC. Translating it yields CASSITQHYGYTF.

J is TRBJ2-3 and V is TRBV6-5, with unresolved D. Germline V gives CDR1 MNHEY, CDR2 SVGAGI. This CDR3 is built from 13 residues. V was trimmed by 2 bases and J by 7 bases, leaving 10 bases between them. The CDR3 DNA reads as TGTGCCAGCAGTTACACGCAGGCTAATACGCAGTATTTT. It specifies CASSYTQANTQYF.

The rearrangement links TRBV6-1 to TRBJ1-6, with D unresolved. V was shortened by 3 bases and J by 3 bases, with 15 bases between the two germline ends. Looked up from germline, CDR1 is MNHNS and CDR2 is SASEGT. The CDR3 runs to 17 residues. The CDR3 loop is CASSEEDGSNYNSPLHF. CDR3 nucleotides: TGTGCCAGCAGTGAGGAGGACGGATCCAACTATAATTCACCCCTCCACTTT.

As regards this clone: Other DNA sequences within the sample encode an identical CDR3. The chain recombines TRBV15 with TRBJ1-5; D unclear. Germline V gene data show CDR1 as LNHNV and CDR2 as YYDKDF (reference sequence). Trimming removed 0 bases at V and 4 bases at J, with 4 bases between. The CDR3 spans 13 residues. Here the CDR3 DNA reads TGTGCCACCAGCAGAGAGGTTAATCAGCCCCAGCATTTT. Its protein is CATSREVNQPQHF.

CDR3 residues: CASSPTLGQSYYEQYF. CDR3 in DNA: TGTGCCAGCTCACCAACCCTGGGACAGAGCTACTACGAGCAGTACTTC. The gene calls are TRBV18 and TRBJ2-7; 7 positions match TRBD1. Germline lookup yields CDR1 KGHSH and CDR2 LQKENI. The J segment lost 3 bases and the V segment lost 2 bases, leaving 10 bases of the junction unmatched. The CDR3 is made up of 16 amino acids.

The CDR3 DNA follows: TGTGCTAGTTTCTCCAATGAGCAGTTCTTC. Its translation is CASFSNEQFF. The chain combines TRBV12-5 with TRBJ2-1; D not certain. Germline V gene data show CDR1 as LGHNT and CDR2 as FRNRAP. V dropped 8 bases and J dropped 6 bases, with 5 bases sitting between them. The CDR3 totals 10 residues. Full variable domain (rest looked up from reference TRBV12-5 and TRBJ2-1): DARVTQTPRHKVTEMGQEVTMRCQPILGHNTVFWYRQTMMQGLELLAYFRNRAPLDDSGMPKDRFSAEMPDATLATLKIQPSEPRDSAVYFCASFSNEQFFGPGTRLTVL.

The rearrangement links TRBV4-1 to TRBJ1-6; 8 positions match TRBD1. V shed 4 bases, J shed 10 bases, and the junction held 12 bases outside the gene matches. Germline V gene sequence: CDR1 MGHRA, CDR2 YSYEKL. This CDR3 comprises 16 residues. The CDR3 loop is CASSPVQGAVGSPLHF. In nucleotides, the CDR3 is TGCGCCAGCAGCCCTGTTCAGGGGGCAGTCGGATCACCCCTCCACTTT.

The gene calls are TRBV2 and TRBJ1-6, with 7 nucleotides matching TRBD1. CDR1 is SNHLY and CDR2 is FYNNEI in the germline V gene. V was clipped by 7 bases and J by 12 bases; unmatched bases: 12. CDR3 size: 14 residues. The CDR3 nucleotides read TGTGCCAGCAATATACAGGGGACGCTAGGACCCCTCCACTTT. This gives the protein CASNIQGTLGPLHF.

In DNA, the CDR3 is TGTGCCAGCTCACCACTATCTAGGCTGGAGGCGGATGGCTACACCTTC. Protein product: CASSPLSRLEADGYTF. This sequence joins TRBV18 and TRBJ1-2; D ambiguous. CDR1 KGHSH and CDR2 LQKENI come from the germline V gene. The CDR3 sequence is 16 residues long. The V gene lost 1 base and the J gene lost 6 bases, with 18 bases spanning the gap.

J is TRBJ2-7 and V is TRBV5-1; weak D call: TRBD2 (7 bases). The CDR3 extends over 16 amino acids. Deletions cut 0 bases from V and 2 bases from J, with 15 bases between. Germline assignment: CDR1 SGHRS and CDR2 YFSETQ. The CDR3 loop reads CASSLADRGGTYEQYF. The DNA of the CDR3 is TGCGCCAGCAGCTTGGCCGATAGGGGGGGTACCTACGAGCAGTACTTC.

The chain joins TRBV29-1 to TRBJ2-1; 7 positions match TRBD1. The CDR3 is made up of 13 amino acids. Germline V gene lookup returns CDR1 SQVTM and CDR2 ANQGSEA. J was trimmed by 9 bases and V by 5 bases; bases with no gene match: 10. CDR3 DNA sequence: TGCAGCGTTAACACAGGGGTAAAAGGTGAGCAGTTCTTC. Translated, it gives CSVNTGVKGEQFF.

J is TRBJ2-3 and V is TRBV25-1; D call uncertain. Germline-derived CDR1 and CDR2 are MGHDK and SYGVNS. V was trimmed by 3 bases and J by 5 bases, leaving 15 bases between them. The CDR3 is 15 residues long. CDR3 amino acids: CASSDLTASGDTQYF. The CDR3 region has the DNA TGTGCCAGCAGTGATTTAACCGCTTCCGGAGATACGCAGTATTTT.

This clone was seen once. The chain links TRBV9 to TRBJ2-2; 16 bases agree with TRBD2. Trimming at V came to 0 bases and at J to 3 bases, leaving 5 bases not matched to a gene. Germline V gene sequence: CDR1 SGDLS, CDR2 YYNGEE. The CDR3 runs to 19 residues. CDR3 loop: CASSVAAGLAGGDTGELFF. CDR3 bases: TGTGCCAGCAGCGTAGCTGCGGGACTAGCGGGAGGGGACACCGGGGAGCTGTTTTTT.

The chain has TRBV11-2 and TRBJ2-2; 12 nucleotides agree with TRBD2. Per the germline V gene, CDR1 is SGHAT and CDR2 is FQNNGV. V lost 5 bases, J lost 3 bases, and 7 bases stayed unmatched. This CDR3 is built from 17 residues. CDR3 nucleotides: TGTGCCAGCAGCCCTAGCGGGGGGGCCCTGGACACCGGGGAGCTGTTTTTT. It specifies CASSPSGGALDTGELFF.

The CDR3 loop reads CASSEQESNQPQHF. In DNA form, the CDR3 reads TGTGCCAGCAGTGAACAGGAATCCAATCAGCCCCAGCATTTT. This chain joins TRBV2 and TRBJ1-5; D is uncertain. Trimming left V 2 bases short and J 3 bases short, with 8 bases between. Germline CDR1 and CDR2: SNHLY and FYNNEI. The CDR3 contains 14 residues. The whole variable domain, remainder taken from reference TRBV2 and TRBJ1-5, is EPEVTQTPSHQVTQMGQEVILRCVPISNHLYFYWYRQILGQKVEFLVSFYNNEISEKSEIFDDQFSVERPDGSNFTLKIRSTKLEDSAMYFCASSEQESNQPQHFGDGTRLSIL.

The CDR3 region is CASSYTDQNEKLFF. The CDR3 bases are TGTGCCAGCAGCTATACAGACCAAAATGAAAAACTGTTTTTT. The chain employs TRBV7-9 and TRBJ1-4; D ambiguous. With 4 bases removed from V and 5 bases from J, the gap between germline ends came to 11 bases. Germline lookup yields CDR1 SEHNR and CDR2 FQNEAQ (reference sequence). This CDR3 has 14 residues.

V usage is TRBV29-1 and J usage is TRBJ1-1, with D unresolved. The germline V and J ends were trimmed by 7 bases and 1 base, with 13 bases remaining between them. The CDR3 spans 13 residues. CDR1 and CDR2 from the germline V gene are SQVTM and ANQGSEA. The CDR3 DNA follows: TGCAGCGCCGGGCAAACCAAGAACACTGAAGCTTTCTTT. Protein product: CSAGQTKNTEAFF.